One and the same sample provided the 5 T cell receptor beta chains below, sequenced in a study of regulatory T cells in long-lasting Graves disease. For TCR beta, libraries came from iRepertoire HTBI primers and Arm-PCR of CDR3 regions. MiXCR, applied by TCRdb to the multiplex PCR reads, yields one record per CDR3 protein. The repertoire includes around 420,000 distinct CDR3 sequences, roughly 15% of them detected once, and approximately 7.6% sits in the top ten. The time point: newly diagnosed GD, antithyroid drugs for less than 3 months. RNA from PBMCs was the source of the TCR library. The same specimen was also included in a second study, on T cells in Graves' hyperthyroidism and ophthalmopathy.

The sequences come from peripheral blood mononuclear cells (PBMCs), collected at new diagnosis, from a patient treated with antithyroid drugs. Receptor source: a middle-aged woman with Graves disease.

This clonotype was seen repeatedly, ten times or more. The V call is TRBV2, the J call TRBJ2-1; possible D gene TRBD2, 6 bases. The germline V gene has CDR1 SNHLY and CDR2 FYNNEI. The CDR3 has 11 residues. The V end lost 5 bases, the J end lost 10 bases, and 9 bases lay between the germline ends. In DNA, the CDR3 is TGTGCCAGCAGTTGGACTACCGAGCAGTTCTTC. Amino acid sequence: CASSWTTEQFF.

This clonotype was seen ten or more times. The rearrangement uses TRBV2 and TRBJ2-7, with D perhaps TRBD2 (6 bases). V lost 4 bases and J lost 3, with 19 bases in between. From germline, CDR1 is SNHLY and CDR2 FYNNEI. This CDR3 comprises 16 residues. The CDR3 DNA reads TGTGCCAGCAGTGCACATGAGGGACTGGGCCTCTACGAGCAGTACTTC. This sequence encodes CASSAHEGLGLYEQYF.

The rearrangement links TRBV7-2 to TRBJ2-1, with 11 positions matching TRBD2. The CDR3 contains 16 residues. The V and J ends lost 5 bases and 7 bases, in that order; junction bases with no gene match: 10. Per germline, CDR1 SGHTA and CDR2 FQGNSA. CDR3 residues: CASSTLLAGVWNEQFF. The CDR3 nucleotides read TGTGCCAGCAGCACCCTACTAGCGGGAGTGTGGAATGAGCAGTTCTTC.

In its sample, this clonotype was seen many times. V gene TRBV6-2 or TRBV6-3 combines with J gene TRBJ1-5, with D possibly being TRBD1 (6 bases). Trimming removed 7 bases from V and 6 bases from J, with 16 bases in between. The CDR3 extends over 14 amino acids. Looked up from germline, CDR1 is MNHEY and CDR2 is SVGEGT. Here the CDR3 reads CASNAGGSAQPQHF. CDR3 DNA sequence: TGTGCCAGCAACGCGGGGGGCTCAGCTCAGCCCCAGCATTTT.

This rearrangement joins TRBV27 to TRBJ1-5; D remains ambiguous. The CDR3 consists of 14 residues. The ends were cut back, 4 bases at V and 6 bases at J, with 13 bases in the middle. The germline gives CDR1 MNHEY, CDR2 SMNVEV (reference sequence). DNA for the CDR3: TGTGCCAGCAGTTCCATAATGGACTCTCAGCCCCAGCATTTT. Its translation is CASSSIMDSQPQHF.